The clone carrying this TCR beta chain has ten or more counts. Documented time point: patch test 2, 6 weeks after DPC sensitization. Treatment described: therapeutic diphenylcyclopropenone sensitization with weekly scalp DPC. These data are taken from a study of human T cells and chemical hapten exposure. Study background: DPC (0.01%) was patch tested on the upper back and read at 6 days.

This CDR3 region has 14 residues. Trimming removed 3 bases from V and 3 bases from J, with 10 bases in between. In germline, CDR1 is SGHTA, CDR2 FQGNSA. One entry per CDR3 protein results from TCRdb running MiXCR on the RACE reads. The sample lists 110,000 or so distinct CDR3 sequences; roughly 10% were seen once. This TCR was recovered from a woman aged 40 to 50 with alopecia areata. Some clones in this sample may be carry-over from other donors' samples. Sample: whole blood, taken in connection with sensitization to the hapten diphenylcyclopropenone (DPC). V usage is TRBV7-2 and J usage is TRBJ2-3; D is undetermined. In DNA form, the CDR3 reads TGTGCCAGCAGCTTTGTAGGGTTTACAGATACGCAGTATTTT. Amino acids: CASSFVGFTDTQYF.